The clone carrying this TCR beta chain came up many times. Its antigen remains unidentified. The data derive from a study of Graves' ophthalmopathy and Graves' hyperthyroidism. Amplification from RNA transcripts yielded the TCR beta CDR3 regions. An opening RT-PCR round employed HTBI primers and preceded a second-round multiplex PCR. Using its own MiXCR run on the multiplex PCR reads, TCRdb lists one record per CDR3 protein. The sample contains about 500,000 distinct CDR3 sequences, 14% of which appear only once. Study results and limitations: Appearing in blood as well were most expanded thyroid clonotypes above 0.001 frequency.

This TCR was sampled from a woman in her twenties or thirties with Graves' ophthalmopathy. The specimen sequenced was blood.

This chain's CDR3 is CAISAYRDYEQYF. The CDR3 DNA reads TGTGCCATCAGTGCATACAGGGACTACGAGCAGTACTTC. The chain recombines TRBV10-3 with TRBJ2-7; weak D call: TRBD1 (6 bases). The germline V gene encodes CDR1 ENHRY and CDR2 SYGVKD. CDR3 length: 13 residues. The V end was cut by 4 bases, the J end by 3 bases, with 10 bases between.